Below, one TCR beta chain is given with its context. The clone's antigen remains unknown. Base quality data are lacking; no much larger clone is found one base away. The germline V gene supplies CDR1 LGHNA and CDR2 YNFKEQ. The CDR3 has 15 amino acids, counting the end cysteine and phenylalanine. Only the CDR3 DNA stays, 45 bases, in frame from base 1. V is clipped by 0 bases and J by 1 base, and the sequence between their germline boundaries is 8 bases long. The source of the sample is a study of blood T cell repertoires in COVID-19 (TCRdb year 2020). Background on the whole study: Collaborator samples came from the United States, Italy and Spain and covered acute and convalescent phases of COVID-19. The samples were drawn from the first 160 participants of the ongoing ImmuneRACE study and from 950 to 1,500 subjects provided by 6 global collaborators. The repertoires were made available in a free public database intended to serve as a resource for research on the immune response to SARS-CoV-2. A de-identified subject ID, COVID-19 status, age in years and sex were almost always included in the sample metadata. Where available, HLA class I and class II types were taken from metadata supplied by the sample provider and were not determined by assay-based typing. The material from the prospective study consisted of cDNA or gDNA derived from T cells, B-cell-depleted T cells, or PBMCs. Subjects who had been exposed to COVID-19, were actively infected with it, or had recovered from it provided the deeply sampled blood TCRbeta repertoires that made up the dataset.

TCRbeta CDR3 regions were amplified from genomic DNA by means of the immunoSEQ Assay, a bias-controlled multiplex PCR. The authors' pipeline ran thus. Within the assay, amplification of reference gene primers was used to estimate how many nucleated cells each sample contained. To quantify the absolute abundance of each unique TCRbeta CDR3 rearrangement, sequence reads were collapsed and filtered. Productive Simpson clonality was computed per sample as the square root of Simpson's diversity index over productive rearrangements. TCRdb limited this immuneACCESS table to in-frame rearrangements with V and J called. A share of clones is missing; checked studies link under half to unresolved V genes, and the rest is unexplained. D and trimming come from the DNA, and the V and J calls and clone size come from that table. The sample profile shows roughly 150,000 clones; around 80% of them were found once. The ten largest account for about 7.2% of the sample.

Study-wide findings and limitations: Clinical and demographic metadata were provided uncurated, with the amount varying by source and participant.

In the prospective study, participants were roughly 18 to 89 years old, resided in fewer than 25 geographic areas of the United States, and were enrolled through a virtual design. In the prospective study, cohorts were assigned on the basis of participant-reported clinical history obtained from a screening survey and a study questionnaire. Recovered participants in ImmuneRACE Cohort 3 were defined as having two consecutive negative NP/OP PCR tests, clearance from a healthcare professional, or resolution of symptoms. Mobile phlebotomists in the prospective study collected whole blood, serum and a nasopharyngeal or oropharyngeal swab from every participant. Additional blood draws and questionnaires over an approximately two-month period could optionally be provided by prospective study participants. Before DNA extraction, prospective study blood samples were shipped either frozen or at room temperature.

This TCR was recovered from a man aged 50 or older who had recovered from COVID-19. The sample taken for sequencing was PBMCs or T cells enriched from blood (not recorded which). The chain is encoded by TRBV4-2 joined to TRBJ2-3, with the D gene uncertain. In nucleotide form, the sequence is TGTGCCAGCAGCCAAGATGGAGCCGGCACAGATACGCAGTATTTT. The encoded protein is CASSQDGAGTDTQYF.